This paragraph reports one T cell receptor beta chain. The table came from immunoSEQ multiplex PCR; TCRdb's copy has only in-frame clones and leaves some out. The profile shows some 130,000 clones, more than 85% of them singletons. This entry belongs to a study of control samples from healthy donors and cancer patients. There are 14 residues in the CDR3. V dropped 5 bases and J dropped 0 bases, with 7 bases sitting between them. Germline CDR1 is MNHEY and CDR2 is SVGAGI. This chain joins TRBV6-5 and TRBJ1-4; D may be TRBD1 (6 bases). Sequencing used PBMCs. This sequence was found in a man aged 45 to 65 with head and neck cancer. CDR3 residues: CASSRQATNEKLFF. The CDR3 DNA reads TGTGCCAGCAGTCGACAGGCAACTAATGAAAAACTGTTTTTT.